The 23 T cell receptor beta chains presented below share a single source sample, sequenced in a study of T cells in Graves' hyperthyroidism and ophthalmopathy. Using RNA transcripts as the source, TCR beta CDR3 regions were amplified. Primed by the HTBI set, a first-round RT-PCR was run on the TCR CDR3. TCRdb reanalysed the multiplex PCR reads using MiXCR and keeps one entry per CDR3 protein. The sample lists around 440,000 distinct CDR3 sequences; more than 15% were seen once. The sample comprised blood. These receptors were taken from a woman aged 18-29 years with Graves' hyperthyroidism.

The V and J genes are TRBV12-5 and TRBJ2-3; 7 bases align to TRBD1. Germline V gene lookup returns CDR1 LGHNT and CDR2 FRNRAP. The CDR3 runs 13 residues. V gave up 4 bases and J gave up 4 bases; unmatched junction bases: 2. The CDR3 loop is CASGWQGADTQYF. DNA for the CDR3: TGTGCTAGTGGTTGGCAGGGGGCAGATACGCAGTATTTT.

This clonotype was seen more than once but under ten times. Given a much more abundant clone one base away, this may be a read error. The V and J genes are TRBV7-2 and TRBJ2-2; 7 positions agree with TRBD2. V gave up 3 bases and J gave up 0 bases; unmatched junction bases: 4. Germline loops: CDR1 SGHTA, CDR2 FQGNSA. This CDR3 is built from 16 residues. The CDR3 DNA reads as TGTGCCAGCAGCTTTACGGGGGGTGCGAACACCGGGGAGCTGTTTTTT. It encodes CASSFTGGANTGELFF.

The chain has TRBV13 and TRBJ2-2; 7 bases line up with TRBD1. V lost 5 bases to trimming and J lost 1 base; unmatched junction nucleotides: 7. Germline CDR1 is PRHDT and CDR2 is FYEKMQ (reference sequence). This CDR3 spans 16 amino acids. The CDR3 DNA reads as TGTGCCAGCAGCCCACCCACAGGGGAGAACACCGGGGAGCTGTTTTTT. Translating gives CASSPPTGENTGELFF.

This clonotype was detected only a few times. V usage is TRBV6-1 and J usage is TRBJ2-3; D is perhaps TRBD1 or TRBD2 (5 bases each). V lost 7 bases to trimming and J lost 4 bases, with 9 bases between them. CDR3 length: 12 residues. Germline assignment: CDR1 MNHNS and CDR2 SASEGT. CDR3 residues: CASTRGADTQYF. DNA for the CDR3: TGTGCCAGCACGAGGGGCGCAGATACGCAGTATTTT.

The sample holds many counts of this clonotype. The CDR3 here is CSVEDWSGRETNEQFF. In DNA form, the CDR3 reads TGCAGCGTTGAAGATTGGAGCGGGAGAGAGACTAATGAGCAGTTCTTC. The chain links TRBV29-1 to TRBJ2-1, with TRBD2 matching over 8 bases. CDR3 length: 16 amino acids. Germline lookup yields CDR1 SQVTM and CDR2 ANQGSEA. The V segment lost 0 bases and the J segment 7 bases; nucleotides outside the gene matches: 11.

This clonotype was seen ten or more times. The CDR3 coding sequence is TGTGCCATCAGTGAGTTGGGGGATTCAAGCGAGCAGTACTTC. Its protein is CAISELGDSSEQYF. The chain recombines TRBV10-3 with TRBJ2-7; D is tentatively TRBD1 or TRBD2 (5 bases each). This CDR3 is built from 14 residues. V was trimmed by 1 base and J by 6 bases, leaving 13 bases between them. In germline, CDR1 is ENHRY, CDR2 SYGVKD.

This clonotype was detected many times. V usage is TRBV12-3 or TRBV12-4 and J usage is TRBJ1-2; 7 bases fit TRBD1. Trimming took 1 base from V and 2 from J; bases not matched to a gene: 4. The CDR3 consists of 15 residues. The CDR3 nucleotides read TGTGCCAGCAGTTTAGTCGACAGGGTCAACTATGGCTACACCTTC. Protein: CASSLVDRVNYGYTF.

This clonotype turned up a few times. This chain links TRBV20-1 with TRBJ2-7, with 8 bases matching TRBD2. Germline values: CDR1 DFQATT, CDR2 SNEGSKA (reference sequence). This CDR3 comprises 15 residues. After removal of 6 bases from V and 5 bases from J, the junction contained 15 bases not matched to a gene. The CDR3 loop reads CSASRGGKPGNEQYF. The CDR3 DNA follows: TGCAGTGCCTCTCGGGGGGGCAAGCCCGGAAACGAGCAGTACTTC.

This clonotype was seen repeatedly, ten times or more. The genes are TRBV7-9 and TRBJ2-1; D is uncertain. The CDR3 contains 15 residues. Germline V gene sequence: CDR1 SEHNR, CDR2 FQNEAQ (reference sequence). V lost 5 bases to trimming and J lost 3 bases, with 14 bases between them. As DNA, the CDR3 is TGTGCCAGCAGCCAGATCGGAGCCATCTACAATGAGCAGTTCTTC. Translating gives CASSQIGAIYNEQFF. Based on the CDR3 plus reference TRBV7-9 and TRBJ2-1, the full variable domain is DTGVSQNPRHKITKRGQNVTFRCDPISEHNRLYWYRQTLGQGPEFLTYFQNEAQLEKSRLLSDRFSAERPKGSFSTLEIQRTEQGDSAMYLCASSQIGAIYNEQFFGPGTRLTVL.

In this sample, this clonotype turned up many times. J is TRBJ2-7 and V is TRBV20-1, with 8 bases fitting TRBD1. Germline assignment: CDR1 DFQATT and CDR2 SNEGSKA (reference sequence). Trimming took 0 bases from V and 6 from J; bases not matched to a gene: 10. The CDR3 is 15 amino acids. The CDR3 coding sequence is TGCAGTGCTAGAGATGGGGGCAGGGGGCTTCGCGAGCAGTACTTC. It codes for CSARDGGRGLREQYF.

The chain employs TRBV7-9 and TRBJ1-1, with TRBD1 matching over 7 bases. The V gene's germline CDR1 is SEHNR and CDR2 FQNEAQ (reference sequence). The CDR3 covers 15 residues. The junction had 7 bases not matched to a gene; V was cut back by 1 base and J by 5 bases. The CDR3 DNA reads TGTGCCAGCAGCTTAGGTCCAGGGGGATGGACTGAAGCTTTCTTT. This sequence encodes CASSLGPGGWTEAFF.

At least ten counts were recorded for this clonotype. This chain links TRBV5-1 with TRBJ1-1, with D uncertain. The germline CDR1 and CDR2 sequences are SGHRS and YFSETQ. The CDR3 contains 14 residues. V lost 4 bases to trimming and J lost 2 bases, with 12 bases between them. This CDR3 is CASSAREGNTEAFF. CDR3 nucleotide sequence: TGCGCCAGCAGCGCCCGGGAGGGTAACACTGAAGCTTTCTTT.

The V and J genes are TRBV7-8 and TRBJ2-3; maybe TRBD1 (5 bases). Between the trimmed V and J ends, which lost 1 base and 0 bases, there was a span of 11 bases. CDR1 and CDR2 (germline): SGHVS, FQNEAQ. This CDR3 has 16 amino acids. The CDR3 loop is CASSLGRTGSTDTQYF. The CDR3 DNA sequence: TGTGCCAGCAGCTTAGGCCGCACAGGAAGCACAGATACGCAGTATTTT.

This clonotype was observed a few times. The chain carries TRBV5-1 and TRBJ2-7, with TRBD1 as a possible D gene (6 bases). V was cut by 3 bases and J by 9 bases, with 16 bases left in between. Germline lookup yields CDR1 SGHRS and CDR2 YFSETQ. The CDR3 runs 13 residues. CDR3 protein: CASSSSGKGGQYF. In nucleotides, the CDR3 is TGCGCCAGCAGCTCCTCAGGGAAAGGGGGGCAGTACTTC.

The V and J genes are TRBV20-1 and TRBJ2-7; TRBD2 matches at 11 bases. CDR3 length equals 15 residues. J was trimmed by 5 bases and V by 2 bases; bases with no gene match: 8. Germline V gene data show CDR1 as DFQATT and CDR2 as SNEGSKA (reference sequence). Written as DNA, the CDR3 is TGCAGTGCTAGACTATTGACTAGCGGGAAGCACGAGCAGTACTTC. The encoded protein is CSARLLTSGKHEQYF.

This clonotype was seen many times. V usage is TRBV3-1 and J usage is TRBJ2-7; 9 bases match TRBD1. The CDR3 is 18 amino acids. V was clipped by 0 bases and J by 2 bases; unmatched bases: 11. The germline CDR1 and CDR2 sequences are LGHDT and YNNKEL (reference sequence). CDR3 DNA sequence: TGTGCCAGCAGCCAAGATCTGGGAGTACGGACAGGGGCCTACGAGCAGTACTTC. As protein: CASSQDLGVRTGAYEQYF.

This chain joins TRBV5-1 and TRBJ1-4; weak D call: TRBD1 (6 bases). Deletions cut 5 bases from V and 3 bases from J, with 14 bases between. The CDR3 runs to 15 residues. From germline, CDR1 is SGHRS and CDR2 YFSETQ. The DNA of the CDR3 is TGCGCCAGCAGGGTACTACAGGGCGCTAATGAAAAACTGTTTTTT. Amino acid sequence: CASRVLQGANEKLFF.

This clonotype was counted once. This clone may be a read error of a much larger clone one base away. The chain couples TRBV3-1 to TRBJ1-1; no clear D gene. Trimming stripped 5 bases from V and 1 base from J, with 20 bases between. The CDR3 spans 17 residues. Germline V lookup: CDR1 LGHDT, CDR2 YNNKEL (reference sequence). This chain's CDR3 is CASSLMEVSTKNTEAFF. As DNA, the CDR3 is TGTGCCAGCAGCTTAATGGAGGTCAGTACAAAGAACACTGAAGCTTTCTTT. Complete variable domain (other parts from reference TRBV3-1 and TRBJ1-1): DTAVSQTPKYLVTQMGNDKSIKCEQNLGHDTMYWYKQDSKKFLKIMFSYNNKELIINETVPNRFSPKSPDKAHLNLHINSLELGDSAVYFCASSLMEVSTKNTEAFFGQGTRLTVV.

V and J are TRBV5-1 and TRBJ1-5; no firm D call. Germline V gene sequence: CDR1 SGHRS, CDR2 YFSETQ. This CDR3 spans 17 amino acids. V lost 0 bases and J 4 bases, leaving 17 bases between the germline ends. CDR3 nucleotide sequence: TGCGCCAGCAGCTTGGGATCGCCTAATGGTGGTAATCAGCCCCAGCATTTT. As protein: CASSLGSPNGGNQPQHF.

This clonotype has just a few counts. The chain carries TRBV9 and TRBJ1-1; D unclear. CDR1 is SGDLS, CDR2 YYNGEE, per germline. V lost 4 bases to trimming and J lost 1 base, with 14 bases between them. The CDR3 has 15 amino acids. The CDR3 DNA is TGTGCCAGCAGCCCTCAGACAACTTCGAACACTGAAGCTTTCTTT. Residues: CASSPQTTSNTEAFF.

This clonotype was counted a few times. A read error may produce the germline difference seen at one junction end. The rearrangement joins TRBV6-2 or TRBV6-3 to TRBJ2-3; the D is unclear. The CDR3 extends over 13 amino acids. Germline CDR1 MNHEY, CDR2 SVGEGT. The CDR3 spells CASSYLGTDTRYF. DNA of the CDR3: TGTGCCAGCAGTTACCTGGGCACAGATACGCGGTATTTT.

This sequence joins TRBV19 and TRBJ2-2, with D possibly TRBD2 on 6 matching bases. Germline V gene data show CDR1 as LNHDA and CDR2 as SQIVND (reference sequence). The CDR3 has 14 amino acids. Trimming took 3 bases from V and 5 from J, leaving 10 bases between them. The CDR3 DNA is TGTGCCAGTAGTATTTTGGGAGGTACCGGGGAGCTGTTTTTT. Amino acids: CASSILGGTGELFF.

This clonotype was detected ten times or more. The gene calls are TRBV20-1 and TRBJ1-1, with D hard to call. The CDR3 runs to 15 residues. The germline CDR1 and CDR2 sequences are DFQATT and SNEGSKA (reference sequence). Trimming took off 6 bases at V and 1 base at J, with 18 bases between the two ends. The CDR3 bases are TGCAGTGCCCGTACTTACGAGGGCGCGAACACTGAAGCTTTCTTT. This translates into CSARTYEGANTEAFF.